One sample yielded the 10 T cell receptor beta chains listed below, sequenced in a study of control samples from healthy donors and cancer patients. Clones were read by immunoSEQ multiplex PCR, and TCRdb kept only the in-frame ones, dropping some. In the table there are roughly 76,000 clones, over 85% of which are singletons. The sample comprised PBMCs. These receptors all come from a woman aged 40 to 55 with lung cancer.

The V and J genes are TRBV4-1 and TRBJ2-7, with 12 bases fitting TRBD2. CDR1 and CDR2 from the germline V gene are MGHRA and YSYEKL. V dropped 4 bases and J dropped 2; count of bases not matched to a gene: 9. The CDR3 totals 17 residues. The CDR3 here is CASSPGLAGSLTYEQYF. The CDR3 nucleotides read TGCGCCAGCAGCCCGGGACTAGCGGGCTCCCTGACCTACGAGCAGTACTTC.

The chain employs TRBV28 and TRBJ1-1, with D tentatively TRBD1 (5 bases). V shed 6 bases and J shed 4 bases, with 9 bases lying between them. This CDR3 has 12 amino acids. CDR1 is MDHEN and CDR2 is SYDVKM in the germline V gene. The CDR3 spells CASREGTTEAFF. DNA of the CDR3: TGTGCCAGCAGAGAGGGGACCACTGAAGCTTTCTTT.

The chain is built from TRBV30 and TRBJ1-5; 7 nucleotides line up with TRBD1. The CDR3 covers 14 residues. Germline assignment: CDR1 GTSNPN and CDR2 SVGIG (reference sequence). After removal of 0 bases from V and 7 bases from J, the junction contained 6 bases not matched to a gene. The CDR3 region is CAWSVQGGRQPQHF. The CDR3 DNA follows: TGTGCCTGGAGTGTACAAGGGGGCAGACAGCCCCAGCATTTT.

The chain carries TRBV6-5 and TRBJ1-6; possibly TRBD1 for D (6 bases). Germline CDR1 reads MNHEY; CDR2 reads SVGAGI. CDR3 length: 15 amino acids. Trimming removed 4 bases at V and 7 bases at J, with 14 bases between. For the CDR3, the DNA is TGTGCCAGCAGTTTTTCGACAGGTTCCAATTCACCCCTCCACTTT. Amino acids: CASSFSTGSNSPLHF.

This chain joins TRBV19 and TRBJ1-1, with 7 nucleotides matching TRBD1. Trimming at V came to 3 bases and at J to 0 bases, leaving 1 base not matched to a gene. From germline, CDR1 is LNHDA and CDR2 SQIVND (reference sequence). CDR3 length equals 14 residues. This chain's CDR3 is CASSIQGVNTEAFF. In DNA, the CDR3 is TGTGCCAGTAGTATTCAGGGGGTGAACACTGAAGCTTTCTTT.

Details on this clone: No DNA is shown, since the ends of the CDR3 on it are uncertain; the CDR3 is the one TCRdb lists. The rearrangement links TRBV2 to TRBJ1-3. Germline V CDR1 and CDR2: SNHLY, FYNNEI. The CDR3 comprises 18 residues, both ends counted. CDR3 region: CASSSSGPLRDSGNTIYF.

Turning to this clone: This sample includes further DNA sequences coding for the same CDR3. The J gene is TRBJ1-4, the V gene TRBV18; D remains unclear. CDR1 is KGHSH, CDR2 LQKENI, per germline. The CDR3 covers 14 residues. V shed 2 bases and J shed 5 bases, with 9 bases lying between them. The CDR3 nucleotides are TGTGCCAGCTCACCATTGGTCGGAAATGAAAAACTGTTTTTT. This codes for CASSPLVGNEKLFF. Based on the CDR3 plus reference TRBV18 and TRBJ1-4, the full variable domain is NAGVMQNPRHLVRRRGQEARLRCSPMKGHSHVYWYRQLPEEGLKFMVYLQKENIIDESGMPKERFSAEFPKEGPSILRIQQVVRGDSAAYFCASSPLVGNEKLFFGSGTQLSVL.

The CDR3 nucleotides are TGTGCCAGCAGCACCGGGACAGTCTACGAGCAGTACTTC. It codes for CASSTGTVYEQYF. This chain links TRBV14 with TRBJ2-7; 7 nucleotides agree with TRBD1. The CDR3 length is 13 residues. With V trimmed by 5 bases and J by 3 bases, 4 bases remained unmatched. Germline V gene data show CDR1 as SGHDN and CDR2 as FVKESK.

The V gene is TRBV10-3, the J gene TRBJ1-2; D remains ambiguous. Trimming took off 7 bases at V and 1 base at J, with 16 bases between the two ends. Germline V gives CDR1 ENHRY, CDR2 SYGVKD. The CDR3 has 15 residues. Written as DNA, the CDR3 is TGTGCCATCATGAGCCCAGACCGCGGTAACTATGGCTACACCTTC. Encoded protein: CAIMSPDRGNYGYTF.

CDR3 sequence (DNA): TGTGCCAGCAGTGAATACCTCCAGGCGGTAGACCCTCTGGAGGAAAAACTGTTTTTT. It is translated as CASSEYLQAVDPLEEKLFF. The chain has TRBV6-1 and TRBJ1-4; no firm D call. V lost 2 bases and J lost 8, with 27 bases in between. CDR1 is MNHNS, CDR2 SASEGT, per germline. The CDR3 runs 19 residues.